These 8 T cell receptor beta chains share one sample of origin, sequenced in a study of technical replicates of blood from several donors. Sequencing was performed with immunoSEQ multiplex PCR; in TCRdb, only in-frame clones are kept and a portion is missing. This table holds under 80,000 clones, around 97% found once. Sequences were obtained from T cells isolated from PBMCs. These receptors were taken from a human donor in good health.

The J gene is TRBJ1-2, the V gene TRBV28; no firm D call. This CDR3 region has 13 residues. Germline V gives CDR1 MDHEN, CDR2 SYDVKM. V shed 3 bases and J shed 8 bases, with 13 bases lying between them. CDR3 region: CASSLIYSGGYTF. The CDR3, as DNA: TGTGCCAGCAGTTTGATTTATTCGGGAGGCTACACCTTC.

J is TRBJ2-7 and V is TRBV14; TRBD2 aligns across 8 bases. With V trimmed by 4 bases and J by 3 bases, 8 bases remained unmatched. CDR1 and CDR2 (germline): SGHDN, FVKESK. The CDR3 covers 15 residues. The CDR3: CASSPRSGGYYEQYF. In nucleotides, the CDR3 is TGTGCCAGCAGCCCGAGGAGCGGGGGTTACTACGAGCAGTACTTC.

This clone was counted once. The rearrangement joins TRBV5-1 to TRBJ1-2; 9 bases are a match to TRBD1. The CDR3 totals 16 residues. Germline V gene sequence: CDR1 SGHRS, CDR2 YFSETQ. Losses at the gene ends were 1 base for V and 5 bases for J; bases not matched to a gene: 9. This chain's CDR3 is CASSLSPDRGFYGYTF. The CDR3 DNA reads TGCGCCAGCAGCTTGTCACCGGACAGGGGCTTTTATGGCTACACCTTC.

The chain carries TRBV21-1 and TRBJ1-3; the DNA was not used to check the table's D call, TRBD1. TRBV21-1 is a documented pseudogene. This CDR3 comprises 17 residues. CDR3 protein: CASSKVLKQDSGNTIYF. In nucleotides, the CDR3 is TGTGCCAGCAGCAAAGTCCTGAAGCAGGACTCTGGAAACACCATATATTTT.

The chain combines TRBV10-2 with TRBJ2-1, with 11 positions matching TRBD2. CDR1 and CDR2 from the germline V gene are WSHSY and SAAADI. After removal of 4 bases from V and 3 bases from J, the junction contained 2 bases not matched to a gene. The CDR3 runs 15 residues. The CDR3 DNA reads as TGCGCCAGCAGTGCGGGACTAGCGGACTACAATGAGCAGTTCTTC. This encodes CASSAGLADYNEQFF.

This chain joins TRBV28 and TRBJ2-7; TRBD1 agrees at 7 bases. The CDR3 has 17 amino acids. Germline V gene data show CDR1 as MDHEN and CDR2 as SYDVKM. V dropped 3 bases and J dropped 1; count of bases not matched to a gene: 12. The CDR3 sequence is CASSFPTLGQLSYEQYF. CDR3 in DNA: TGTGCCAGCAGTTTCCCCACACTGGGACAGTTATCCTACGAGCAGTACTTC. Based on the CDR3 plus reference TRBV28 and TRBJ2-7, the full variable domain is DVKVTQSSRYLVKRTGEKVFLECVQDMDHENMFWYRQDPGLGLRLIYFSYDVKMKEKGDIPEGYSVSREKKERFSLILESASTNQTSMYLCASSFPTLGQLSYEQYFGPGTRLTVT.

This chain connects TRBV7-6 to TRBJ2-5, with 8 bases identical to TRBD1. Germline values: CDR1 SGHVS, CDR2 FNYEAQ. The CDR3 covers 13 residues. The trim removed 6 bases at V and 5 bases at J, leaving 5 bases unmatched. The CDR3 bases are TGTGCCAGCAGAAACAGGACAGGGGAGACCCAGTACTTC. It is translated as CASRNRTGETQYF.

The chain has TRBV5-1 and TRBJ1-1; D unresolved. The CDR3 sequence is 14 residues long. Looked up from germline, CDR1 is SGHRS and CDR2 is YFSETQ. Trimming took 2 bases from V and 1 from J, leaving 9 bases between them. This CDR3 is CASSLDFGNTEAFF. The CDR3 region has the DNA TGCGCCAGCAGCTTAGATTTCGGGAACACTGAAGCTTTCTTT. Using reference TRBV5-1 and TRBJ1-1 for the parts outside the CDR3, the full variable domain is KAGVTQTPRYLIKTRGQQVTLSCSPISGHRSVSWYQQTPGQGLQFLFEYFSETQRNKGNFPGRFSGRQFSNSRSEMNVSTLELGDSALYLCASSLDFGNTEAFFGQGTRLTVV.